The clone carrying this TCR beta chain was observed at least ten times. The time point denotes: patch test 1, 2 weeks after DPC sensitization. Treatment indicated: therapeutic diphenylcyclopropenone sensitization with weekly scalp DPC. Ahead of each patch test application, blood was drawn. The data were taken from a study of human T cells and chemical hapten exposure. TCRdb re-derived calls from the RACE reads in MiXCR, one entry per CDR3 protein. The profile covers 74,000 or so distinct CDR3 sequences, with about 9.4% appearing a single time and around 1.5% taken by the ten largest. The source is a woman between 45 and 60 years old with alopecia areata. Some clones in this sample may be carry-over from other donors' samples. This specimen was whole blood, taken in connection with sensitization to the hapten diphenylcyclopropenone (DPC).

CDR3 sequence reads: CSARVPGSSYEQYF. CDR3 DNA sequence: TGCAGTGCTAGAGTGCCCGGTAGCTCCTACGAGCAGTACTTC. The chain combines TRBV20-1 with TRBJ2-7; D unclear. Germline values: CDR1 DFQATT, CDR2 SNEGSKA (reference sequence). CDR3 size: 14 residues. V was pared by 1 base and J by 0 bases, with 10 bases between.